This passage covers 19 T cell receptor beta chains from one sample sequenced in a study of identical twins listed by TCRdb under 2016. Library construction relied on 5' RACE. Sequenced on an Illumina HiSeq 2000. TCRdb's own reprocessing of the public reads used fastp at Q25 and MiXCR and kept productive beta chains. Rows are unified per CDR3 protein, each entry keeping the most common DNA and genes. For this sample the table gives fewer than 250,000 distinct CDR3 sequences, of which less than 20% were detected only once. 40% of the sample is in the top ten clones. These same records also appear under a second study, on T cells expressing NK-cell markers.

Specimen: CD8+ T cells sorted from blood. The receptors originated from a young woman in good health.

The chain is built from TRBV11-2 and TRBJ2-7, with D possibly TRBD2 on 5 matching bases. V lost 5 bases and J lost 4, with 15 bases in between. Germline V CDR1 and CDR2: SGHAT, FQNNGV. This CDR3 has 14 amino acids. The CDR3 region is CASSTRELIYEQYF. CDR3 nucleotide sequence: TGTGCCAGCAGCACCCGGGAATTAATATACGAGCAGTACTTC.

The V and J genes are TRBV6-5 and TRBJ2-1, with TRBD2 matching 8 bases. Germline assignment: CDR1 MNHEY and CDR2 SVGAGI. This CDR3 comprises 12 residues. V trimming: 7 bases; J trimming: 5 bases; junction bases outside the gene matches: 1. The DNA of the CDR3 is TGTGCCAGCAAACTAGCGGACAATGAGCAGTTCTTC. This codes for CASKLADNEQFF.

This clonotype was counted only a few times. The chain joins TRBV27 to TRBJ2-3; D may be TRBD2 (5 bases). The germline V gene encodes CDR1 MNHEY and CDR2 SMNVEV (reference sequence). The CDR3 runs to 13 residues. V lost 2 bases, J lost 7 bases, and 10 bases lay in between. The CDR3 sequence is CASSLGRAYTQYF. Written as DNA, the CDR3 is TGTGCCAGCAGTTTAGGGCGGGCGTATACGCAGTATTTT.

Many counts were recorded for this clonotype. This chain connects TRBV7-6 to TRBJ2-7, with no clear D. V shed 3 bases and J shed 3 bases, with 9 bases lying between them. Germline CDR1 is SGHVS and CDR2 is FNYEAQ. This CDR3 has 13 residues. The CDR3 coding sequence is TGTGCCAGCAGCTTGGACGGGTACTACGAGCAGTACTTC. It translates to CASSLDGYYEQYF.

The sample holds a few counts of this clonotype. The chain employs TRBV3-1 and TRBJ2-1; D gene ambiguous. The CDR3 length is 14 residues. Between the trimmed V and J ends, which lost 11 bases and 1 base, there was a span of 15 bases. CDR1 and CDR2 from the germline V gene are LGHDT and YNNKEL (reference sequence). This CDR3 reads CAVQRAGSYNEQFF. CDR3 coding DNA: TGTGCCGTCCAACGGGCCGGGTCCTACAATGAGCAGTTCTTC.

Points on this clonotype: The junction departs from germline at one end; a sequencing error may be responsible. The rearrangement uses TRBV7-6 and TRBJ2-7; 10 bases line up with TRBD2. The CDR3 has 14 residues. CDR1 is SGHVS and CDR2 is FNYEAQ in the germline V gene. The CDR3 nucleotides read TGTGCCAGCAGCCTAGCGGGAGCATTCGGCGAGCAGTACTTC. It codes for CASSLAGAFGEQYF.

The CDR3 spells CASVSSIAVTYEQYF. The CDR3 nucleotides are TGTGCCAGCGTATCTAGCATAGCGGTTACCTACGAGCAGTACTTC. This chain connects TRBV7-8 to TRBJ2-7, with D possibly TRBD2 on 6 matching bases. Germline loops: CDR1 SGHVS, CDR2 FQNEAQ. CDR3 size: 15 residues. V was clipped by 8 bases and J by 2 bases, with 19 bases between them.

V and J are TRBV27 and TRBJ1-2, with D tentatively TRBD1 (5 bases). V lost 4 bases and J 1 base, leaving 7 bases between the germline ends. Germline CDR1 reads MNHEY; CDR2 reads SMNVEV (reference sequence). The CDR3 runs to 13 residues. CDR3 region: CASSWGLNYGYTF. The CDR3 DNA reads TGTGCCAGCAGTTGGGGCCTTAACTATGGCTACACCTTC.

This clonotype was counted a few times. V is TRBV5-1 and J is TRBJ2-7, with 7 nucleotides matching TRBD1. CDR3 length: 18 residues. V gave up 2 bases and J gave up 5 bases; unmatched junction bases: 19. CDR1 and CDR2 (germline): SGHRS, YFSETQ. This CDR3 reads CASSFGQVGINARNEQYF. CDR3 DNA: TGCGCCAGCAGCTTTGGACAGGTCGGGATAAATGCCAGGAACGAGCAGTACTTC.

The chain couples TRBV3-1 to TRBJ2-1, with TRBD2 identical over 8 bases. This CDR3 has 16 residues. Germline V CDR1 and CDR2: LGHDT, YNNKEL (reference sequence). Trimming removed 4 bases from V and 6 bases from J; junction bases left unmatched: 11. The CDR3 region is CASSPSSSGLVNEQFF. CDR3 nucleotide sequence: TGTGCCAGCAGCCCCTCCTCTAGCGGGCTGGTCAATGAGCAGTTCTTC.

This rearrangement joins TRBV9 to TRBJ1-1, with D hard to call. CDR1 is SGDLS and CDR2 is YYNGEE in the germline V gene. The CDR3 is made up of 14 amino acids. V was trimmed by 4 bases and J by 2 bases, leaving 12 bases between them. The CDR3 nucleotides are TGTGCCAGCAGCCCATCACAATATAACACTGAAGCTTTCTTT. Translation: CASSPSQYNTEAFF.

This clonotype was observed many times. The junction departs from the called germline gene at one end, perhaps through a read error. This chain joins TRBV12-3 or TRBV12-4 and TRBJ2-1; either TRBD1 or TRBD2 may supply D (6 bases each). The length of the CDR3 is 12 residues. In DNA form, the CDR3 reads TGTGCCAGCAGCTTAGGGGGGAATGAGCAGTTCTTC. It is translated as CASSLGGNEQFF.

This clonotype was seen only a few times. The rearrangement uses TRBV27 and TRBJ2-5; D perhaps matches TRBD2 (5 bases). The CDR3 loop spans 12 amino acids. Germline CDR1 is MNHEY and CDR2 is SMNVEV (reference sequence). Trimming left V 8 bases short and J 3 bases short, with 10 bases between. CDR3 amino acids: CASRGSKETQYF. The DNA for the CDR3 is TGTGCCAGCCGGGGTTCTAAAGAGACCCAGTACTTC.

This rearrangement joins TRBV27 to TRBJ2-1; D is perhaps TRBD2 (6 bases). The CDR3 is 16 residues long. Per the germline V gene, CDR1 is MNHEY and CDR2 is SMNVEV (reference sequence). V was cut by 4 bases and J by 9 bases, with 22 bases left in between. The CDR3 region has the DNA TGTGCCAGCAGTTCGTGGGGCGGGGAGGTAGGGCGTGAGCAGTTCTTC. It specifies CASSSWGGEVGREQFF.

This clonotype was seen a handful of times. The V gene is TRBV20-1, the J gene TRBJ1-6, with 8 bases fitting TRBD1. V trimming: 3 bases; J trimming: 0 bases; junction bases outside the gene matches: 4. Germline CDR1 DFQATT, CDR2 SNEGSKA (reference sequence). The CDR3 sequence is 16 residues long. CDR3 nucleotides: TGCAGTGCTAGGGACAGGGAAGGCTCCTATAATTCACCCCTCCACTTT. Its translation is CSARDREGSYNSPLHF.

This clonotype appeared a few times. J is TRBJ2-7 and V is TRBV15; 8 nucleotides line up with TRBD1. Losses at the gene ends were 4 bases for V and 3 bases for J; bases not matched to a gene: 2. The CDR3 has 13 amino acids. Germline V gene lookup returns CDR1 LNHNV and CDR2 YYDKDF (reference sequence). CDR3 sequence reads: CATSIDRGYEQYF. The CDR3 coding sequence is TGTGCCACCAGCATCGACAGGGGCTACGAGCAGTACTTC.

The chain has TRBV27 and TRBJ2-5; the D gene is possibly TRBD1 (6 bases). Trimming removed 8 bases from V and 3 bases from J, with 10 bases in between. This CDR3 has 12 amino acids. The germline gives CDR1 MNHEY, CDR2 SMNVEV (reference sequence). For the CDR3, the DNA is TGTGCCAGCCAGGGACAAGAAGAGACCCAGTACTTC. Protein sequence: CASQGQEETQYF.

The rearrangement links TRBV12-3 or TRBV12-4 to TRBJ1-1; D unclear. The V and J ends lost 7 bases and 8 bases respectively, with 14 bases between them. The CDR3 length is 12 residues. The CDR3 sequence is CASTPTASEAFF. The DNA of the CDR3 is TGTGCCAGCACCCCAACAGCCTCCGAAGCTTTCTTT.

The chain links TRBV20-1 to TRBJ2-4; D not resolved. The CDR3 consists of 15 residues. With 0 bases removed from V and 0 bases from J, the gap between germline ends came to 9 bases. Germline CDR1 DFQATT, CDR2 SNEGSKA (reference sequence). In nucleotides, the CDR3 is TGCAGTGCTAGAGATCGAAAGGTAGCCAAAAACATTCAGTACTTC. It yields the protein CSARDRKVAKNIQYF.